The T cell receptor beta chain under discussion was sequenced for a study of blood T cell repertoires in COVID-19 (dated by TCRdb to the early 2020s). About the full investigation: Samples from collaborators originated in the United States, Italy and Spain and spanned both the acute and convalescent phases of COVID-19. The sample metadata nearly always contained a de-identified subject ID, COVID-19 status, age in years and sex. The material from the prospective study consisted of cDNA or gDNA derived from T cells, B-cell-depleted T cells, or PBMCs. The repertoires were made available in a free public database intended to serve as a resource for research on the immune response to SARS-CoV-2. Subjects who had been exposed to COVID-19, were actively infected with it, or had recovered from it provided the deeply sampled blood TCRbeta repertoires that made up the dataset. The samples were drawn from the first 160 participants of the ongoing ImmuneRACE study and from roughly 1,300 subjects provided by 6 global collaborators. Where HLA class I and class II types were available, the types were taken from metadata supplied by the sample provider, not from assay-based typing. General conclusions and limits of the study: Clinical and demographic metadata were provided uncurated, with the amount varying by source and participant.

In the prospective study, participants were about 18 to 100 years old, resided in about two dozen geographic areas of the United States, and were enrolled through a virtual design. In the prospective study, cohorts were assigned on the basis of participant-reported clinical history obtained from a screening survey and a study questionnaire. Exposed participants were defined as having been in contact with someone with a PCR-confirmed or clinician-diagnosed COVID-19 case within 2 weeks of study entry. Mobile phlebotomists in the prospective study collected whole blood, serum and a nasopharyngeal or oropharyngeal swab from every participant. Over an approximately 2-month period, participants in the prospective study had the option of providing additional blood draws and questionnaires. Prospective study blood samples were shipped either frozen or at room temperature before DNA extraction. Notes on this clone: It has no known antigen specificity. The record has no base qualities; no much larger clone is one base away.

TCRbeta CDR3 regions were amplified from genomic DNA using the immunoSEQ Assay, a bias-controlled multiplex PCR. As for the original processing: Within the assay, amplification of reference gene primers was used to estimate how many nucleated cells each sample contained. To quantify the absolute abundance of each unique TCRbeta CDR3 rearrangement, sequence reads were collapsed and filtered. For each sample, productive Simpson clonality was calculated by taking the square root of Simpson's diversity index across productive rearrangements. In TCRdb, the immuneACCESS table is reduced to in-frame sequences with V and J assigned. These tables do not hold every clone; where another copy was compared, an unresolved V gene accounts for under half, and the others remain unexplained. V and J calls and clone size are as listed in that table; D and trimming were resolved from the DNA. Counted in this sample were approximately 250,000 clones; around 90% of them appeared once. In total, the top ten clones hold roughly 3% of the sample.

The germline V and J ends show losses of 0 bases and 10 bases respectively, and no gene match explains 6 bases of the junction. The cysteine opens and the phenylalanine closes a CDR3 of 15 amino acids. Only the CDR3 region is kept as DNA, spanning 45 bases read in frame from base 1. CDR1 and CDR2, looked up from the germline V gene, are ENHRY and SYGVKD. Sequencing was performed on PBMCs or T cells enriched from blood (not recorded which). The clonotype comes from a woman aged 40 to 50 who had been exposed to COVID-19. The chain joins TRBV10-3 to TRBJ1-1; 12 central nucleotides agree with TRBD1. The CDR3 reads as follows: CAISESGTGGIRAFF. Here is the DNA: TGTGCCATCAGTGAGTCAGGGACAGGGGGCATAAGAGCTTTCTTT.